This T cell receptor (beta chain) was identified in a study of cytomegalovirus exposure and HLA in healthy donors. Amplification used 60 Vbeta primers and 13 Jbeta primers. Assay used: immunoSEQ multiplex PCR; TCRdb lists only in-frame clones, some missing. Of around 260,000 clones in the sample, approximately 80% are singletons; the top ten hold around 0.33%. Germline loops: CDR1 MNHEY, CDR2 SVGAGI. The CDR3 totals 16 residues. Trimming pared 1 base from V and 2 bases from J, leaving 13 bases between. Points on this clone: Its antigen remains unidentified.

General observations from the study: Association with HLA alleles at 0.05 false discovery rate was found for around 15,000 TCR beta sequences in a later analysis.

Material for sequencing was PBMCs. The origin of this receptor is a girl aged 2 to 9 in good health and CMV-seronegative. The rearrangement uses TRBV6-5 and TRBJ2-3; D is perhaps TRBD2 (6 bases). The DNA of the CDR3 is TGTGCCAGCAGTTACTATTGGCGGGGACCCACAGATACGCAGTATTTT. Protein product: CASSYYWRGPTDTQYF.